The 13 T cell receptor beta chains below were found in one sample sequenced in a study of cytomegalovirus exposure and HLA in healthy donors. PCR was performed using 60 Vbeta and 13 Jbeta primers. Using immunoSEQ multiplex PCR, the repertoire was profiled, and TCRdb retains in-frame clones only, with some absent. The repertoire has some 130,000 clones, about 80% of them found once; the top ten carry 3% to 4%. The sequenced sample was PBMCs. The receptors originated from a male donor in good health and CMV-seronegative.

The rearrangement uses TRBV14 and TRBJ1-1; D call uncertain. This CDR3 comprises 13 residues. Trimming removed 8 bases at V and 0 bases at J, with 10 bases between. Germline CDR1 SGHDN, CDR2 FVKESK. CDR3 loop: CASAKTVNTEAFF. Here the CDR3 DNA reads TGTGCCAGCGCGAAAACGGTGAACACTGAAGCTTTCTTT.

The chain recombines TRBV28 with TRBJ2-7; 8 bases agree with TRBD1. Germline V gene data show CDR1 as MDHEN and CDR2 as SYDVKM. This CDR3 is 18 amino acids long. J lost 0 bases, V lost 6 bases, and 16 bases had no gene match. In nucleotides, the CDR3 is TGTGCCAGCAGAAAACTACCGGACAGGGAAATAATCTCCTACGAGCAGTACTTC. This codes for CASRKLPDREIISYEQYF.

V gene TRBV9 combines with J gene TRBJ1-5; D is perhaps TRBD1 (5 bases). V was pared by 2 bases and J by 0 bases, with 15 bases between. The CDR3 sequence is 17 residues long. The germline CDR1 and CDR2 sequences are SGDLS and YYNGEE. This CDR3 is CASSVQTAHYSNQPQHF. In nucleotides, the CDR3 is TGTGCCAGCAGCGTCCAGACAGCACACTATAGCAATCAGCCCCAGCATTTT.

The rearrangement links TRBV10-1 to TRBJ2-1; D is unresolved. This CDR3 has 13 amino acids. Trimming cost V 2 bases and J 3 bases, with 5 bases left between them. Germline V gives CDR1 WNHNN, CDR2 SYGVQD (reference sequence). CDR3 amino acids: CASSEGSYNEQFF. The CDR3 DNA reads TGCGCCAGCAGTGAGGGCAGCTACAATGAGCAGTTCTTC.

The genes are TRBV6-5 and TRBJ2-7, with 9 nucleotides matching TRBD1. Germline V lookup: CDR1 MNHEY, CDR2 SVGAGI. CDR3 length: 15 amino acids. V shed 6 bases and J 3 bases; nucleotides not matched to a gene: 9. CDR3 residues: CASSGETTGGYEQYF. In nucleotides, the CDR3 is TGTGCCAGCAGCGGGGAAACGACAGGGGGCTACGAGCAGTACTTC.

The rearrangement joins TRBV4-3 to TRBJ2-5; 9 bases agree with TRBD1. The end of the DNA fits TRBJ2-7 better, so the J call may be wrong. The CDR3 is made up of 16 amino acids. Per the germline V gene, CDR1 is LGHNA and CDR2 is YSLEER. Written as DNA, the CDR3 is TGCGCCAGCAGCCAAGAACTCCGGGACAGGGCCTACGAGCAGTACTTC. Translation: CASSQELRDRAYEQYF.

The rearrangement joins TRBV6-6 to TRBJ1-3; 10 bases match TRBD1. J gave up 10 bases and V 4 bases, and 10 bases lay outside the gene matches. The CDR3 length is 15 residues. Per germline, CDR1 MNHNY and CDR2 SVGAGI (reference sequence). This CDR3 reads CASSFTGQGGGTIYF. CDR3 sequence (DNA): TGTGCCAGCAGTTTCACAGGACAGGGGGGCGGGACCATATATTTT.

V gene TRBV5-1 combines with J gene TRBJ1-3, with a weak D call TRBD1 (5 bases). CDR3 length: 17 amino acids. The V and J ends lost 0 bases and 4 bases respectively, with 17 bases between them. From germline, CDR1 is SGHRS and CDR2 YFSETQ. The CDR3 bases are TGCGCCAGCAGCTTGGCTCCTGGGGCAGGTTCAGGAAACACCATATATTTT. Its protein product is CASSLAPGAGSGNTIYF.

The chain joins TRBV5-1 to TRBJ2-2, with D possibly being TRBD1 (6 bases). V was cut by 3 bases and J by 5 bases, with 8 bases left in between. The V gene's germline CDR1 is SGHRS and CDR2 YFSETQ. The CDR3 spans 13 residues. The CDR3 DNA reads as TGCGCCAGCAGCTATACAGGGACCGGGGAGCTGTTTTTT. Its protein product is CASSYTGTGELFF.

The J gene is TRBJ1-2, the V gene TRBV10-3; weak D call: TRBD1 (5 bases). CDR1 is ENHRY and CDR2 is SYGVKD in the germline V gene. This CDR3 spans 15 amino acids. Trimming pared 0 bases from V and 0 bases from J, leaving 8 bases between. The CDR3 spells CAISESRDSNYGYTF. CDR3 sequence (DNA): TGTGCCATCAGTGAGTCGAGGGACTCTAACTATGGCTACACCTTC.

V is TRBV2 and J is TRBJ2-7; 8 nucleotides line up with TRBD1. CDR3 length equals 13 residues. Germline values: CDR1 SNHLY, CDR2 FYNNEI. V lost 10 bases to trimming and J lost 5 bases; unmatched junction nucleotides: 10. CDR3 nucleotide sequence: TGTGCCACGGGCGGACAGGGAATGGACGAGCAGTACTTC. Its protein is CATGGQGMDEQYF.

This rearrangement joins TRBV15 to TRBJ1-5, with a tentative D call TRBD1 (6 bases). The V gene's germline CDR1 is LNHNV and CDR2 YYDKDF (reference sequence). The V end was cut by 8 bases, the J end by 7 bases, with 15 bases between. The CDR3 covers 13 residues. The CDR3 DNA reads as TGTGCCACCGGTCCTGGGGGGGCGCAGCCCCAGCATTTT. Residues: CATGPGGAQPQHF.

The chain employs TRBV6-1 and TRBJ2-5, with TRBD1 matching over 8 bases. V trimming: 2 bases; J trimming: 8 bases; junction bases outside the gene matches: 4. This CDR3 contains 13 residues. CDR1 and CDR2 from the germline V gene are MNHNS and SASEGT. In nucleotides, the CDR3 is TGTGCCAGCAGTGAAACGGACAGGGTCACCCAGTACTTC. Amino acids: CASSETDRVTQYF.